This T cell receptor beta chain was recorded in a study of CD8+CD57+ T cells in acquired aplastic anemia. The authors sequenced patients whose flow cytometry had shown CD8+CD57+ cell expansion. TCR beta VDJ combinations and CDR3 sequences were profiled from genomic DNA. MiXCR, applied by TCRdb to the reads, yields one record per CDR3 protein. The table lists about 180,000 distinct CDR3 sequences, less than 50% of them singletons. This clonotype was detected only a few times. Sequenced: sorted CD4+, CD8+, or CD8+CD57+ T cells (not recorded which) from PBMCs. The clonotype was recovered from a human donor with aplastic anemia.

Written as DNA, the CDR3 is TGTGCCATCAGTGTAGGGACCCTTAATTCACCCCTCCACTTT. Its protein product is CAISVGTLNSPLHF. V usage is TRBV10-3 and J usage is TRBJ1-6; possible D gene TRBD1, 5 bases. The V end lost 4 bases, the J end lost 6 bases, and 10 bases lay between the germline ends. Germline CDR1 is ENHRY and CDR2 is SYGVKD. The CDR3 totals 14 residues.